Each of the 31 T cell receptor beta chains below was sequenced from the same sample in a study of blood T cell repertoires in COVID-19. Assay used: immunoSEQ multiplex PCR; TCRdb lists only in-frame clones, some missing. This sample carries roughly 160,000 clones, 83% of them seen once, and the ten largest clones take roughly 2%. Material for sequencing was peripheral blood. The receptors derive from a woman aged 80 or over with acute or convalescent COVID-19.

CDR3 protein: CASSSSQYNEQFF. The CDR3 nucleotides read TGTGCCAGCAGCTCCTCACAGTACAATGAGCAGTTCTTC. This sequence joins TRBV7-2 and TRBJ2-1; D is ambiguous. Germline loops: CDR1 SGHTA, CDR2 FQGNSA. V was trimmed by 4 bases and J by 4 bases, leaving 8 bases between them. This CDR3 is 13 amino acids long.

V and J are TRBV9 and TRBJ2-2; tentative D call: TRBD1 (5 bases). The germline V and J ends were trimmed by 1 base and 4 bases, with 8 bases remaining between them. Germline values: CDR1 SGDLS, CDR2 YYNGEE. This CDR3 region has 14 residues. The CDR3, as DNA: TGTGCCAGCAGCGTATCAGGGATCACCGGGGAGCTGTTTTTT. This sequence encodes CASSVSGITGELFF.

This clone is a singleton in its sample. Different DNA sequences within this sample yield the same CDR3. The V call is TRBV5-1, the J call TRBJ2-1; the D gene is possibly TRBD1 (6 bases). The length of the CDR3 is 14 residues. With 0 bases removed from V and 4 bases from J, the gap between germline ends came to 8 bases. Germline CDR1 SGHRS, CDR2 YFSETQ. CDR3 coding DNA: TGCGCCAGCAGCTTGGGTCAGGGGTACAATGAGCAGTTCTTC. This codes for CASSLGQGYNEQFF.

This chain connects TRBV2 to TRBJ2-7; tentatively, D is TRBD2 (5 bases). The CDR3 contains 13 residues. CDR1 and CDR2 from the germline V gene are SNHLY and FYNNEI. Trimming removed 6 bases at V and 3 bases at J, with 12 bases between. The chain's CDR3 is CASRMDGLYEQYF. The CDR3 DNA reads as TGTGCCAGCAGGATGGACGGACTCTACGAGCAGTACTTC.

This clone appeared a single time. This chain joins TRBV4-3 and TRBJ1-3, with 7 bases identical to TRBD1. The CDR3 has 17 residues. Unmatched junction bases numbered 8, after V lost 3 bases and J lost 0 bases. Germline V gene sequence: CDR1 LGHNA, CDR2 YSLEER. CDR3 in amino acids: CASSQGTASPSGNTIYF. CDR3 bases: TGCGCCAGCAGCCAGGGGACAGCGTCCCCCTCTGGAAACACCATATATTTT.

The CDR3 nucleotides are TGCAGCGTTGAAGATTTTATCCTGCCATACCAGCGGGGGACCTACAATGAGCAGTTCTTC. This gives the protein CSVEDFILPYQRGTYNEQFF. The chain carries TRBV29-1 and TRBJ2-1, with 8 bases that match TRBD2. From germline, CDR1 is SQVTM and CDR2 ANQGSEA. Trimming cost V 0 bases and J 2 bases; bases outside gene matches: 18. The CDR3 consists of 20 residues.

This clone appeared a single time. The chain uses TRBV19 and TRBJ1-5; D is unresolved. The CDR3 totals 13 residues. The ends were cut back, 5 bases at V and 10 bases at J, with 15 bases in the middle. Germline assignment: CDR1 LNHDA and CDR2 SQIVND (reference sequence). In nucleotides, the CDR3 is TGTGCCAGTAGTTCTGATCCTATTTCACCCCAGCATTTT. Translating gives CASSSDPISPQHF.

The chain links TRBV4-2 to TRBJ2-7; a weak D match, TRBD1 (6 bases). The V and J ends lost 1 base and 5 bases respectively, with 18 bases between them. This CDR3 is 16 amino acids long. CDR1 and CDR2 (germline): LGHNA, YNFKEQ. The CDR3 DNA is TGTGCCAGCAGCCAAGGAGGGCAGGGGAGTATGGACGAGCAGTACTTC. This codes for CASSQGGQGSMDEQYF.

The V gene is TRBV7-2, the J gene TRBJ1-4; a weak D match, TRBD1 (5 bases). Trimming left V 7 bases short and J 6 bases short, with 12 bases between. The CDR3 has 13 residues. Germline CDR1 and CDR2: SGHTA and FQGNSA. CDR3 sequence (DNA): TGTGCCAGCACCGACCCGGGGGATGAAAAACTGTTTTTT. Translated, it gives CASTDPGDEKLFF. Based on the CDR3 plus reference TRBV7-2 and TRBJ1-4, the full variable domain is GAGVSQSPSNKVTEKGKDVELRCDPISGHTALYWYRQSLGQGLEFLIYFQGNSAPDKSGLPSDRFSAERTGGSVSTLTIQRTQQEDSAVYLCASTDPGDEKLFFGSGTQLSVL.

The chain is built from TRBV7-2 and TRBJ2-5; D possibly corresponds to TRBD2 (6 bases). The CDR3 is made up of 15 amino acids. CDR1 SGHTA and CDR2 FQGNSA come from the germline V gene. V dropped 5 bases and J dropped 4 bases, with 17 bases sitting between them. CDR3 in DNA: TGTGCCAGCAGCCCCCGGGCGGAGGGTGGAGAGACCCAGTACTTC. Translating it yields CASSPRAEGGETQYF.

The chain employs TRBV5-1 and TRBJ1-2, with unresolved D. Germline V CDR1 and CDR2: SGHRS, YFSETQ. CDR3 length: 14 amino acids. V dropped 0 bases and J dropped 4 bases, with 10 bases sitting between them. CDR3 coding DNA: TGCGCCAGCAGCTTGGCAACCTCTACCTATGGCTACACCTTC. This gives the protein CASSLATSTYGYTF.

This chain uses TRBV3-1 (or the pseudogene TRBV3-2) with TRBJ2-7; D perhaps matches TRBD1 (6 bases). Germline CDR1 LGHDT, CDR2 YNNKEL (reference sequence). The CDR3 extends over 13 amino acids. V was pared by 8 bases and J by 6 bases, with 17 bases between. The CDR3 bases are TGTGCCAGCGGGCGGACAGAGGGCGTCGAGCAGTACTTC. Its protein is CASGRTEGVEQYF.

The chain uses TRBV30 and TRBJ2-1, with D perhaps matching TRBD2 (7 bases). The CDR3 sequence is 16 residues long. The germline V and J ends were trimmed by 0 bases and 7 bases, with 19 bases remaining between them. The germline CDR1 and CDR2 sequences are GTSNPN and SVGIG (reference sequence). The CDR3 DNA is TGTGCCTGGAGTGTATTTTGGCCGGGGGGCGTAAATGAGCAGTTCTTC. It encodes CAWSVFWPGGVNEQFF.

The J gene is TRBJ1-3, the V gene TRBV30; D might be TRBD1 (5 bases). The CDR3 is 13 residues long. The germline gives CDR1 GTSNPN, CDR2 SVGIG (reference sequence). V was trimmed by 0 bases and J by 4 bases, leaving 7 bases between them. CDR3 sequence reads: CAWSVDRGNTIYF. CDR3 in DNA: TGTGCCTGGAGTGTCGACAGAGGAAACACCATATATTTT.

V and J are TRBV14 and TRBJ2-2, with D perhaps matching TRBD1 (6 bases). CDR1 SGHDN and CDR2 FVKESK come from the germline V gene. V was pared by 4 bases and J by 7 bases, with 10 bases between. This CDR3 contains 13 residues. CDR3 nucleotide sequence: TGTGCCAGCAGCCCACAGGGAATCGGGGAGCTGTTTTTT. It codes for CASSPQGIGELFF.

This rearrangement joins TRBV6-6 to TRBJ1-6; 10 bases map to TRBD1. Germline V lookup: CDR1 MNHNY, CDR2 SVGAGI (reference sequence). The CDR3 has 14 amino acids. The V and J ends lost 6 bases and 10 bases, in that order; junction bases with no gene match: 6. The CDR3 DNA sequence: TGTGCCAGCAGAAGACAGGGGGCGGCCTCACCCCTCCACTTT. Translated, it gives CASRRQGAASPLHF.

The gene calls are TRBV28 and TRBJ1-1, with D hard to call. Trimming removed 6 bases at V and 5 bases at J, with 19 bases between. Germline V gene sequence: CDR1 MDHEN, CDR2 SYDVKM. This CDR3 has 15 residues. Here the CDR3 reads CASRPFGRGRTEAFF. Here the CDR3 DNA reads TGTGCCAGCAGACCCTTTGGCCGGGGAAGAACTGAAGCTTTCTTT.

The CDR3 reads CSVDRLGGYGYTF. The CDR3 nucleotides read TGCAGCGTTGACCGGCTGGGGGGTTATGGCTACACCTTC. The rearrangement joins TRBV29-1 to TRBJ1-2, with D possibly TRBD1 on 5 matching bases. Germline-derived CDR1 and CDR2 are SQVTM and ANQGSEA. The CDR3 consists of 13 residues. V was pared by 3 bases and J by 5 bases, with 13 bases between.

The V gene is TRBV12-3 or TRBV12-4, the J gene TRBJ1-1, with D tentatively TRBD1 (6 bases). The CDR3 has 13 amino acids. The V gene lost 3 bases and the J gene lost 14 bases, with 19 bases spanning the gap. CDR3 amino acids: CASSFGRGGFGFF. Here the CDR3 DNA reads TGTGCCAGCAGTTTCGGCAGGGGCGGTTTTGGGTTCTTT.

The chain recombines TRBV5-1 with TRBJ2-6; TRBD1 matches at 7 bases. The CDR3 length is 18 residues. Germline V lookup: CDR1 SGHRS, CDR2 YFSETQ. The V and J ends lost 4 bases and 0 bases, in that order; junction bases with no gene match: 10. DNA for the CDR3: TGCGCCAGCAGCCTGGGTGGGACAGACTTCTCTGGGGCCAACGTCCTGACTTTC. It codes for CASSLGGTDFSGANVLTF.

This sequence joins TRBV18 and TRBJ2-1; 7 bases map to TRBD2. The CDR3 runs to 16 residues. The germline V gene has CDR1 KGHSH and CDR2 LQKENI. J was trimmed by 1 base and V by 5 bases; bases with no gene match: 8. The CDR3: CASSDRVGGSYNEQFF. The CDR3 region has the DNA TGTGCCAGCTCAGACCGGGTGGGGGGGTCCTACAATGAGCAGTTCTTC.

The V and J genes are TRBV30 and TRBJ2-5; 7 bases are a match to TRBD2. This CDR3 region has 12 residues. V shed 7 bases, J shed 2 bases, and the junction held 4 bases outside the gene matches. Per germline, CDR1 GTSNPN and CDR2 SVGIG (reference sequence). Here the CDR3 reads CAFLAVQETQYF. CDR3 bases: TGTGCCTTTCTAGCGGTACAAGAGACCCAGTACTTC.

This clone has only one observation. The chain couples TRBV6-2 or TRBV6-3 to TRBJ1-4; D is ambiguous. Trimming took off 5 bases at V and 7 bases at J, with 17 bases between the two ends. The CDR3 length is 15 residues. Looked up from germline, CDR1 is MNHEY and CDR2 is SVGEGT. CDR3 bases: TGTGCCAGCAGTACGACCGACATTAAGCCTGAAAAACTGTTTTTT. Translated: CASSTTDIKPEKLFF.

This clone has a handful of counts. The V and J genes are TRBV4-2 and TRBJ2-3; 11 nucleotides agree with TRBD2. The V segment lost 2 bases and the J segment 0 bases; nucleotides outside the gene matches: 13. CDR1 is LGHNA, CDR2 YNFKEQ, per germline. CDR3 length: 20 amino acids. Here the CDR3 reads CASSQSNFPGLAESTDTQYF. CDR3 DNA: TGTGCCAGCAGCCAATCCAATTTCCCGGGACTAGCGGAAAGCACAGATACGCAGTATTTT.

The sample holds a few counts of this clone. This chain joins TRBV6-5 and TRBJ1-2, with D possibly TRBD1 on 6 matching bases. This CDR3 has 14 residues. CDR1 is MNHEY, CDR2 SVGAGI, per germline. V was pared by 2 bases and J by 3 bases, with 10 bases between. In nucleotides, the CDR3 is TGTGCCAGCAGTTACGGCAGGGGAGACTATGGCTACACCTTC. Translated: CASSYGRGDYGYTF.

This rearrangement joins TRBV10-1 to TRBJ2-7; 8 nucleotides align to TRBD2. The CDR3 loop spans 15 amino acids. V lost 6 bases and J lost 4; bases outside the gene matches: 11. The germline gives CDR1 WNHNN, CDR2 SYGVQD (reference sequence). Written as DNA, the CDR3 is TGCGCCAGCAGCCCTGGGAGCGGGAGAACTTACGAGCAGTACTTC. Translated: CASSPGSGRTYEQYF.

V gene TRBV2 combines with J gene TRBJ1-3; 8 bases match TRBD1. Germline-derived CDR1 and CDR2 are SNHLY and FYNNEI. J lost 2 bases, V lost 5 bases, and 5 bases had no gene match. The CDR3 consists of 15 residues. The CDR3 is CASSLDRAAGNTIYF. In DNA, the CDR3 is TGTGCCAGCAGTTTGGACAGGGCAGCTGGAAACACCATATATTTT.

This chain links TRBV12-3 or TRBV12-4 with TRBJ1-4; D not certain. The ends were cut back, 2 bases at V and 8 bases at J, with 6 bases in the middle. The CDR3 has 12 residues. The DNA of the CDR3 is TGTGCCAGCAGTTTATATGCGGAAAAACTGTTTTTT. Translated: CASSLYAEKLFF.

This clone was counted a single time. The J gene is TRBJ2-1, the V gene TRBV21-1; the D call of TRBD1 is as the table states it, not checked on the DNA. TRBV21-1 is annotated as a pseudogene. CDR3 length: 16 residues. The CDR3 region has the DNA TGTGCCAGCAGCACCCGTACAGGGAGAGTGAAAAATGAGCAGTTCTTC. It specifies CASSTRTGRVKNEQFF.

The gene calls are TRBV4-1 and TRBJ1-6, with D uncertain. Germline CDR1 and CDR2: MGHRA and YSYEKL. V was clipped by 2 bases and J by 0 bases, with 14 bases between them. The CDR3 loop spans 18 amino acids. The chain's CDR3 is CASSQFTAESSYNSPLHF. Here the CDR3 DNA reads TGCGCCAGCAGCCAATTTACAGCGGAGAGCTCCTATAATTCACCCCTCCACTTT.

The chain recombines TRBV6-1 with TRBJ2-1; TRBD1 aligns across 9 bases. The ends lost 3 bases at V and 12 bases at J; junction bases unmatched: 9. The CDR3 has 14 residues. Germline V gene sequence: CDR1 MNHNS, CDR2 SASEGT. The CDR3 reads CASSEGTGSGPQFF. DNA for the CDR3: TGTGCCAGCAGTGAGGGGACAGGGAGCGGTCCGCAGTTCTTC.